The next 25 T cell receptor beta chains were all read from a single sample in a study of T cells in women clearing cervical HPV infection. This table comes from immunoSEQ multiplex PCR, and its TCRdb copy is limited to in-frame clones, with some not included. This specimen shows some 23,000 clones; the ten leading clones hold less than 3%. The sample taken for sequencing was blood buffy coat. The receptors here all came from a woman aged 18 to 75 with a cervical HPV16 infection that either progressed to CIN3+ or cleared (not recorded which).

Details on this clone: The CDR3 end falls 3 residues outside the read, so it is completed with the germline J gene. The chain recombines TRBV7-2 with TRBJ2-2; the D call may be TRBD1 or TRBD2 (6 bases each). Germline V CDR1 and CDR2: SGHTA, FQGNSA. The CDR3 length is 15 residues. The CDR3 loop is CASSELGGGGEKLFF. CDR3 DNA (partial): TGTGCCAGCAGCGAATTAGGGGGAGGAGGCGAAAAG.

Notes on this clone: The read comes to an end 3 residues before the CDR3 does, leaving the germline J gene to fill in the end. The rearrangement joins TRBV2 to TRBJ2-4, with D tentatively TRBD1 (6 bases). The CDR3 is 14 amino acids. CDR1 and CDR2 from the germline V gene are SNHLY and FYNNEI. CDR3 amino acids: CASSNGTIGGTQYF. Partial CDR3 DNA: TGTGCCAGCAGTAACGGGACAATTGGTGGGACT.

As regards this clone: The read comes to an end 3 residues before the CDR3 does, leaving the germline J gene to fill in the end. The J gene is TRBJ1-4, the V gene TRBV19; 7 bases map to TRBD1. The CDR3 covers 18 residues. From germline, CDR1 is LNHDA and CDR2 SQIVND (reference sequence). The DNA read from the CDR3 is TGTGCCAGTAGGCCCCGGGACAGCCTCACCTCTGGGGCCAACGTA. Its protein is CASRPRDSLTSGANV. The CDR3 as a whole reads CASRPRDSLTSGANVLFF. The full variable domain, in which reference TRBV19 and TRBJ1-4 provide the parts outside the CDR3, is DGGITQSPKYLFRKEGQNVTLSCEQNLNHDAMYWYRQDPGQGLRLIYYSQIVNDFQKGDIAEGYSVSREKKESFPLTVTSAQKNPTAFYLCASRPRDSLTSGANVLFFGSGTQLSVL.

By frequency, this clone registers medium-sized. CDR3 protein: CSSKPGVGDTQYF. The CDR3 bases that were read are TGCAGCTCCAAACCGGGGGTGGGAGATACG. The V gene is TRBV29-1, the J gene TRBJ2-3; a weak D match, TRBD2 (6 bases). The read stops 3 residues short of the end of the CDR3; the missing end is completed from the germline J gene. The germline V and J ends were trimmed by 8 bases and 5 bases, with 17 bases remaining between them. The CDR3 covers 13 residues. Germline lookup yields CDR1 SQVTM and CDR2 ANQGSEA.

Points on this clone: The CDR3 end lies 3 residues beyond the end of the read and is filled in from the germline J gene. The chain employs TRBV7-3 and TRBJ2-3; D is perhaps TRBD1 (6 bases). This CDR3 contains 14 residues. The germline gives CDR1 SGHTA, CDR2 FQGTGA. V was shortened by 2 bases and J by 5 bases, with 11 bases between the two germline ends. The sequenced part of the CDR3 DNA is TGTGCCAGCAGCTTAGGGACACGGGGAGATACG. It codes for CASSLGTRGDT. The whole CDR3 region reads CASSLGTRGDTQYF.

As concerns this clone: Sequencing ends 3 residues short of the CDR3 end; the germline J gene provides the rest. V is TRBV6-2 or TRBV6-3 and J is TRBJ2-3; 12 positions match TRBD2. CDR1 is MNHEY and CDR2 is SVGEGT in the germline V gene. This CDR3 is built from 16 residues. Incomplete CDR3 DNA: TGTGCCAGCAGTTACTCGACTAGCGGGGGCAGGAAGACG. Translating it yields CASSYSTSGGRKT. The full CDR3 is CASSYSTSGGRKTQYF.

About this clone: The read ends 3 residues before the CDR3 terminus; that terminus is restored from the germline J gene. This sequence joins TRBV19 and TRBJ2-3, with TRBD2 as a possible D gene (5 bases). The CDR3 contains 12 residues. Germline V CDR1 and CDR2: LNHDA, SQIVND (reference sequence). Trimming stripped 2 bases from V and 5 bases from J, with 5 bases between. Partial CDR3 DNA: TGTGCCAGTAGTATACGGGGAGATACG. Amino acids: CASSIRGDT. The full CDR3 reads CASSIRGDTQYF. The full variable domain, its missing parts supplied by reference TRBV19 and TRBJ2-3, is DGGITQSPKYLFRKEGQNVTLSCEQNLNHDAMYWYRQDPGQGLRLIYYSQIVNDFQKGDIAEGYSVSREKKESFPLTVTSAQKNPTAFYLCASSIRGDTQYFGPGTRLTVL.

Notes on this clone: The read comes to an end 3 residues before the CDR3 does, leaving the germline J gene to fill in the end. The chain has TRBV20-1 and TRBJ1-6, with D perhaps matching TRBD1 (6 bases). Germline CDR1 DFQATT, CDR2 SNEGSKA (reference sequence). The CDR3 has 15 residues. Trimming stripped 2 bases from V and 3 bases from J, with 11 bases between. CDR3 DNA, as far as it was read: TGCAGTGCTAGAAGGGACACACTCTATAATTCACCC. Protein: CSARRDTLYNSP. The CDR3 as a whole reads CSARRDTLYNSPLHF.

Worth noting for this clone: Sequencing ends 3 residues short of the CDR3 end; the germline J gene provides the rest. This rearrangement joins TRBV28 to TRBJ2-5, with TRBD1 as a possible D gene (6 bases). With 3 bases removed from V and 1 base from J, the gap between germline ends came to 9 bases. This CDR3 spans 14 amino acids. CDR1 MDHEN and CDR2 SYDVKM come from the germline V gene. The CDR3: CASSFDRIQETQYF. CDR3 DNA, as far as it was read: TGTGCCAGCAGTTTCGACAGGATCCAAGAGACC.

As for this clone: With the read ending 3 residues before the CDR3 end, the germline J gene is used to fill in that end. This sample also contains other DNA sequences that code for the same CDR3. This chain connects TRBV30 to TRBJ1-3; maybe TRBD1 (5 bases). The ends were cut back, 4 bases at V and 3 bases at J, with 10 bases in the middle. The germline gives CDR1 GTSNPN, CDR2 SVGIG (reference sequence). The CDR3 runs to 13 residues. Partial CDR3 DNA: TGTGCCTGGACTAGGGGTGTTGGAAACACC. This gives the protein CAWTRGVGNT. The full CDR3 reads CAWTRGVGNTIYF.

Turning to this clone: The read finishes 3 residues shy of the CDR3 end, and the germline J gene is used to complete it. This rearrangement joins TRBV2 to TRBJ1-5; TRBD1 might be the D (5 bases). Germline loops: CDR1 SNHLY, CDR2 FYNNEI. The CDR3 contains 15 residues. V was shortened by 7 bases and J by 0 bases, with 13 bases between the two germline ends. The CDR3 sequence is CASINDRNSNQPQHF. The sequenced CDR3 bases are TGTGCCAGCATAAACGACAGAAATAGCAATCAGCCC. Filled out from reference TRBV2 and TRBJ1-5, the complete variable domain reads EPEVTQTPSHQVTQMGQEVILRCVPISNHLYFYWYRQILGQKVEFLVSFYNNEISEKSEIFDDQFSVERPDGSNFTLKIRSTKLEDSAMYFCASINDRNSNQPQHFGDGTRLSIL.

Comments on this clone: With the read ending 3 residues before the CDR3 end, the germline J gene is used to fill in that end. The rearrangement uses TRBV12-3 or TRBV12-4 and TRBJ2-2, with a weak D call TRBD1 (6 bases). V was clipped by 0 bases and J by 3 bases, with 11 bases between them. This CDR3 is built from 16 residues. The CDR3 spells CASSLARWTDTGELFF. Incomplete CDR3 DNA: TGTGCCAGCAGTTTAGCGAGGTGGACAGACACCGGGGAG.

A word on this clone: The read stops 3 residues short of the end of the CDR3; the missing end is completed from the germline J gene. The chain has TRBV5-6 and TRBJ1-5; maybe TRBD1 (5 bases). Trimming shortened V by 0 bases and J by 5 bases, and 12 bases separated the two germline ends. Germline V CDR1 and CDR2: SGHDT, YYEEEE. The CDR3 loop spans 15 amino acids. The CDR3 DNA, read in part, is TGTGCCAGCAGCTTGGGGAGGGGATACTATCAGCCC. Translating it yields CASSLGRGYYQP. The full CDR3 sequence reads CASSLGRGYYQPQHF.

On this clone itself: The sequence runs out 3 residues before the end of the CDR3; the remainder is reconstructed from the germline J gene. The chain combines TRBV10-1 with TRBJ2-1; D is undetermined. The length of the CDR3 is 13 residues. Trimming removed 7 bases from V and 4 bases from J, with 11 bases in between. CDR1 and CDR2 from the germline V gene are WNHNN and SYGVQD (reference sequence). The CDR3: CASTQTHYNEQFF. CDR3 DNA, as far as it was read: TGCGCCAGCACACAGACCCATTACAATGAG.

The sequenced CDR3 bases are TGTGCCAGCAGTTTAAAATTTTTTAGGACAGCCAGGGGGAGAGAGACG. Its translation is CASSLKFFRTARGRET. The complete CDR3 sequence is CASSLKFFRTARGRETQYF. This sequence joins TRBV12-3 or TRBV12-4 and TRBJ2-3; 7 bases align to TRBD1. The CDR3 end lies 3 residues beyond the end of the read and is filled in from the germline J gene. The CDR3 has 19 amino acids.

Worth noting for this clone: The read gets to within 3 residues of the CDR3 end, and the germline J gene fills in the rest. V usage is TRBV4-2 and J usage is TRBJ2-3; the D gene is possibly TRBD1 (6 bases). The CDR3 runs 15 residues. The germline CDR1 and CDR2 sequences are LGHNA and YNFKEQ. Trimming shortened V by 0 bases and J by 7 bases, and 14 bases separated the two germline ends. This CDR3 reads CASSQETGASHTQYF. CDR3 bases read: TGTGCCAGCAGCCAAGAGACAGGAGCTAGCCATACG.

As concerns this clone: Coverage ceases 3 residues before the CDR3 finishes, and the germline J gene fills in the end. J is TRBJ2-3 and V is TRBV7-3; 16 nucleotides align to TRBD2. Germline CDR1 SGHTA, CDR2 FQGTGA. The length of the CDR3 is 16 residues. Trimming took 5 bases from V and 6 from J; bases not matched to a gene: 5. CDR3: CASSEGLAGGVDTQYF. The sequenced part of the CDR3 DNA is TGTGCCAGCAGCGAGGGACTAGCGGGGGGGGTGGATACG. The full variable domain, its missing parts supplied by reference TRBV7-3 and TRBJ2-3, is GAGVSQTPSNKVTEKGKYVELRCDPISGHTALYWYRQSLGQGPEFLIYFQGTGAADDSGLPNDRFFAVRPEGSVSTLKIQRTERGDSAVYLCASSEGLAGGVDTQYFGPGTRLTVL.

In the case of this clone: An end of the junction differs from the germline gene, which may be a read error. The CDR3 end lies 3 residues beyond the end of the read and is filled in from the germline J gene. This chain links TRBV4-2 with TRBJ2-7; 9 bases agree with TRBD2. CDR3 length: 16 amino acids. The germline V gene encodes CDR1 LGHNA and CDR2 YNFKEQ. The part of the CDR3 DNA that was read is TGCGCCAGCAGCCAAGGGGTCAGCGGGAGGACTTACGAG. Its translation is CASSQGVSGRTYE. The entire CDR3 protein is CASSQGVSGRTYEQYF.

A word on this clone: The missing CDR3 end, 3 residues past where the read stops, is filled in from the germline J gene. This chain joins TRBV7-3 and TRBJ2-3; 7 bases agree with TRBD1. Germline values: CDR1 SGHTA, CDR2 FQGTGA. Trimming took 6 bases from V and 4 from J; bases not matched to a gene: 4. The CDR3 is 13 amino acids. The CDR3 is CASSDRAADTQYF. CDR3 DNA, as far as it was read: TGTGCCAGCAGTGACAGGGCGGCAGATACG. Full variable domain (outside the CDR3, taken from reference TRBV7-3 and TRBJ2-3): GAGVSQTPSNKVTEKGKYVELRCDPISGHTALYWYRQSLGQGPEFLIYFQGTGAADDSGLPNDRFFAVRPEGSVSTLKIQRTERGDSAVYLCASSDRAADTQYFGPGTRLTVL.

A word on this clone: The CDR3 end is not reached by the read, which stops 3 residues before it; the germline J gene fills it in. This sample also contains other DNA sequences that code for the same CDR3. V is TRBV28 and J is TRBJ2-7; 10 nucleotides match TRBD1. With V trimmed by 5 bases and J by 4 bases, 5 bases remained unmatched. The CDR3 has 14 residues. Germline lookup yields CDR1 MDHEN and CDR2 SYDVKM. The CDR3 protein is CASSRTGGGYEQYF. CDR3 DNA (partial): TGTGCCAGCAGTAGGACAGGGGGGGGTTACGAG.

As to this clone: Coverage ceases 3 residues before the CDR3 finishes, and the germline J gene fills in the end. The V call is TRBV11-2, the J call TRBJ2-2, with 8 bases matching TRBD2. The CDR3 extends over 15 amino acids. From germline, CDR1 is SGHAT and CDR2 FQNNGV. V gave up 4 bases and J gave up 6 bases; unmatched junction bases: 7. The CDR3 reads CASSWAAGESGELFF. Incomplete CDR3 DNA: TGTGCCAGCAGCTGGGCAGCGGGAGAATCCGGGGAG.

On this clone: The read comes to an end 3 residues before the CDR3 does, leaving the germline J gene to fill in the end. The chain combines TRBV29-1 with TRBJ2-7; D possibly corresponds to TRBD1 (6 bases). The germline CDR1 and CDR2 sequences are SQVTM and ANQGSEA. V was clipped by 4 bases and J by 2 bases, with 9 bases between them. This CDR3 has 12 residues. Partial CDR3 DNA: TGCAGCGTTGGGGGACAACCCTACGAG. It translates to CSVGGQPYE. The whole CDR3 protein is CSVGGQPYEQYF.

Concerning this clone itself: The missing CDR3 end, 3 residues past where the read stops, is filled in from the germline J gene. This rearrangement joins TRBV19 to TRBJ1-2; tentative D call: TRBD1 (5 bases). The germline gives CDR1 LNHDA, CDR2 SQIVND (reference sequence). The CDR3 consists of 16 residues. The V end was cut by 4 bases, the J end by 3 bases, with 18 bases between. CDR3: CASSTHGGGIDYGYTF. The sequenced CDR3 bases are TGTGCCAGTAGTACCCACGGTGGGGGGATTGACTATGGC.

Of note for this clone: The observed sequence ends 3 residues before the CDR3 terminus, with the missing tail filled in from the germline J gene. This chain links TRBV11-2 with TRBJ2-7; D is perhaps TRBD1 (5 bases). The V gene lost 4 bases and the J gene lost 4 bases, with 11 bases spanning the gap. CDR3 size: 13 residues. CDR1 and CDR2 from the germline V gene are SGHAT and FQNNGV. The CDR3 region is CASSYDDSYEQYF. The CDR3 bases that were read are TGTGCCAGCAGCTACGACGACAGTTACGAG.

Concerning this clone: Read data end 3 residues before the CDR3 end; the end is taken from the germline J gene. This chain joins TRBV11-1 and TRBJ2-1, with 13 bases aligning to TRBD2. V dropped 3 bases and J dropped 6; count of bases not matched to a gene: 2. Germline CDR1 and CDR2: SGHAT and FQDESV (reference sequence). This CDR3 has 15 residues. The part of the CDR3 DNA that was read is TGTGCCAGCAGCTTGGGGACTAGCGGGATCAATGAG. This translates into CASSLGTSGINE. The CDR3 in its entirety is CASSLGTSGINEQFF.